This T cell receptor (beta chain) was observed in a study of blood T cell repertoires in COVID-19. The wider study: From the United States, Italy and Spain came samples of acute and convalescent COVID-19. PBMCs, B-cell-depleted T cells, or T cells provided the cDNA or gDNA that made up the material.

Under the authors' procedure: The assay estimated nucleated cells by amplifying reference gene primers. Libraries were prepared by immunoSEQ multiplex PCR; TCRdb keeps only in-frame clonotypes and omits some of them. The DNA was the basis for D and trimming; V, J and clone size are from that table. In the table there are approximately 58,000 clones, around nine tenths of which are singletons. On this clone: Other DNA sequences in this specimen translate into the identical CDR3.

Trimming stripped 4 bases from V and 3 bases from J, with 10 bases between. The CDR3 has 13 residues. Germline lookup yields CDR1 SGHRS and CDR2 YFSETQ. This chain joins TRBV5-1 and TRBJ1-1, with D possibly TRBD1 on 6 matching bases. The clonotype comes from a human donor in a cohort sampled during active COVID-19. The sequenced sample was peripheral blood. CDR3 coding DNA: TGCGCCAGCAGCCTACAGGGAGACACTGAAGCTTTCTTT. Its translation is CASSLQGDTEAFF. Using reference TRBV5-1 and TRBJ1-1 for the parts outside the CDR3, the full variable domain is KAGVTQTPRYLIKTRGQQVTLSCSPISGHRSVSWYQQTPGQGLQFLFEYFSETQRNKGNFPGRFSGRQFSNSRSEMNVSTLELGDSALYLCASSLQGDTEAFFGQGTRLTVV.